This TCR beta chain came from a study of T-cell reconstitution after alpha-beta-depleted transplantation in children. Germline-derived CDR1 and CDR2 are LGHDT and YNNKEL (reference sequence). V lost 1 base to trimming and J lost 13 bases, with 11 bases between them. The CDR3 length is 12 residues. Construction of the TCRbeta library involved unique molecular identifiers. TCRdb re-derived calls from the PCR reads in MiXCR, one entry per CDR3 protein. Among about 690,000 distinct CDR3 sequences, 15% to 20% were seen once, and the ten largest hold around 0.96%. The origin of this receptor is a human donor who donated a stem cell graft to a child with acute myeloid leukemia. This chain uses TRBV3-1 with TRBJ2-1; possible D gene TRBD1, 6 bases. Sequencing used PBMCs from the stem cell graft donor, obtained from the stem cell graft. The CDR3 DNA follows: TGTGCCAGCAGCCAAGGGGGGCTATATCAGTTCTTC. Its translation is CASSQGGLYQFF.